The 21 T cell receptor beta chains in this list originate from one sample, sequenced in a study of blood T cell repertoires in COVID-19. Clones were read by immunoSEQ multiplex PCR, and TCRdb kept only the in-frame ones, dropping some. The repertoire includes 200,000 to 250,000 clones, under 90% of them detected once, and 3% to 4% sits in the top ten. The sample taken for sequencing was PBMCs or T cells enriched from blood (not recorded which). The receptors come from a woman aged 60-70 years who had recovered from COVID-19.

The gene calls are TRBV6-5 and TRBJ2-5; D not resolved. CDR1 and CDR2 from the germline V gene are MNHEY and SVGAGI. This CDR3 has 12 residues. Deletions cut 4 bases from V and 9 bases from J, with 12 bases between. CDR3 nucleotides: TGTGCCAGCAGTTCCGGCGGAATAGCCCAGTACTTC. It specifies CASSSGGIAQYF.

The CDR3 loop is CASSSRGQSTDTQYF. The CDR3 DNA sequence: TGTGCCAGCAGTTCCCGGGGACAGTCCACAGATACGCAGTATTTT. The chain carries TRBV7-2 and TRBJ2-3; TRBD1 agrees at 7 bases. This CDR3 is 15 amino acids long. The V and J ends lost 6 bases and 2 bases, in that order; junction bases with no gene match: 8. The germline V gene has CDR1 SGHTA and CDR2 FQGNSA.

V is TRBV29-1 and J is TRBJ1-1, with 8 bases fitting TRBD1. Germline V gene sequence: CDR1 SQVTM, CDR2 ANQGSEA. V shed 5 bases and J 3 bases; nucleotides not matched to a gene: 5. There are 13 residues in the CDR3. CDR3 sequence (DNA): TGCAGCGTTAAATGGACAGGGTACACTGAAGCTTTCTTT. This sequence encodes CSVKWTGYTEAFF.

Details on this clone: One end of the junction does not line up with germline, which may come from a read error. This chain connects TRBV5-1 to TRBJ2-1, with 8 nucleotides matching TRBD2. From germline, CDR1 is SGHRS and CDR2 YFSETQ. The CDR3 loop spans 16 amino acids. The CDR3 spells CASSLDVAGGYNEQFF. DNA of the CDR3: TGCGCCAGCAGTTTGGACGTTGCGGGAGGCTACAATGAGCAGTTCTTC.

The chain couples TRBV3-1 (or the pseudogene TRBV3-2) to TRBJ2-7; the match to TRBD2 covers 10 bases. Germline assignment: CDR1 LGHDT and CDR2 YNNKEL (reference sequence). With 3 bases clipped from V and 2 bases from J, the junction kept 7 bases outside the gene matches. This CDR3 has 16 residues. The CDR3 nucleotides read TGTGCCAGCAGCCACGAGACTAGCGGGCTTCCCTACGAGCAGTACTTC. Protein: CASSHETSGLPYEQYF.

The chain combines TRBV5-1 with TRBJ1-4, with TRBD1 identical over 10 bases. CDR1 and CDR2 (germline): SGHRS, YFSETQ. V dropped 5 bases and J dropped 8; count of bases not matched to a gene: 9. The CDR3 is made up of 15 amino acids. The CDR3 bases are TGCGCCAGCAGTTCCCCCGGGACAGGGGTGGAAAAACTGTTTTTT. Its protein is CASSSPGTGVEKLFF.

This sequence joins TRBV10-1 and TRBJ2-1; 9 nucleotides align to TRBD2. This CDR3 region has 12 residues. Germline CDR1 is WNHNN and CDR2 is SYGVQD (reference sequence). V shed 9 bases and J 5 bases; nucleotides not matched to a gene: 2. DNA of the CDR3: TGCGCCAGAAAGCGGGAGGACAATGAGCAGTTCTTC. Translated, it gives CARKREDNEQFF.

This clone was counted between two and nine times. The chain joins TRBV19 to TRBJ2-3, with D perhaps TRBD1 (5 bases). Per the germline V gene, CDR1 is LNHDA and CDR2 is SQIVND (reference sequence). The germline V and J ends were trimmed by 5 bases and 0 bases, with 12 bases remaining between them. The CDR3 covers 15 residues. The CDR3 sequence is CASSPQGASTDTQYF. The CDR3 coding sequence is TGTGCCAGTAGTCCCCAAGGGGCCAGCACAGATACGCAGTATTTT.

The chain has TRBV5-4 and TRBJ2-7, with D possibly being TRBD2 (5 bases). CDR1 SGHNT and CDR2 YYREEE come from the germline V gene (reference sequence). This CDR3 is 13 amino acids long. Deletions cut 4 bases from V and 4 bases from J, with 12 bases between. CDR3 nucleotides: TGTGCCAGCAGCCGGGATCCAGATTACGAGCAGTACTTC. Protein product: CASSRDPDYEQYF.

This clone was found once. This chain links TRBV5-1 with TRBJ1-6; D possibly corresponds to TRBD1 (5 bases). Trimming removed 4 bases from V and 12 bases from J, with 23 bases in between. The CDR3 is 16 residues long. Germline V gene lookup returns CDR1 SGHRS and CDR2 YFSETQ. CDR3 amino acids: CASSPGVGGVSQPLHF. CDR3 in DNA: TGCGCCAGCAGCCCCGGGGTGGGGGGGGTAAGCCAACCCCTCCACTTT.

The chain employs TRBV5-1 and TRBJ2-1; 9 bases match TRBD1. The V gene end was trimmed by 3 bases and the J gene end by 8 bases; junction bases not matched to a gene: 9. This CDR3 comprises 15 residues. Looked up from germline, CDR1 is SGHRS and CDR2 is YFSETQ. CDR3 in DNA: TGCGCCAGCAGCTCCTCGGGACAGGGAATAGATGAGCAGTTCTTC. Its translation is CASSSSGQGIDEQFF.

The chain carries TRBV5-4 and TRBJ2-7; 10 bases map to TRBD1. Germline values: CDR1 SGHNT, CDR2 YYREEE (reference sequence). Losses at the gene ends were 1 base for V and 5 bases for J; bases not matched to a gene: 3. CDR3 length equals 14 residues. DNA for the CDR3: TGTGCCAGCAGCTTGAGACAGGGGGCCAACGAGCAGTACTTC. Translation gives CASSLRQGANEQYF.

The chain joins TRBV5-1 to TRBJ2-3; 9 positions agree with TRBD2. CDR1 and CDR2 from the germline V gene are SGHRS and YFSETQ. The CDR3 loop spans 16 amino acids. The trim removed 0 bases at V and 2 bases at J, leaving 4 bases unmatched. CDR3 region: CASSLGAGGFTDTQYF. CDR3 bases: TGCGCCAGCAGCTTGGGAGCGGGGGGTTTCACAGATACGCAGTATTTT.

This clone has at least ten counts. This chain connects TRBV11-2 to TRBJ2-7; TRBD2 aligns across 11 bases. The J segment lost 3 bases and the V segment lost 3 bases, leaving 7 bases of the junction unmatched. This CDR3 is 16 amino acids long. CDR1 and CDR2 (germline): SGHAT, FQNNGV. The CDR3 DNA follows: TGTGCCAGCAGCTTTTCCGTGGGACTAGCGGACTACGAGCAGTACTTC. Protein: CASSFSVGLADYEQYF.

The V call is TRBV4-1, the J call TRBJ1-2, with TRBD1 identical over 8 bases. After removal of 4 bases from V and 2 bases from J, the junction contained 9 bases not matched to a gene. The CDR3 contains 16 residues. Per germline, CDR1 MGHRA and CDR2 YSYEKL. The CDR3 sequence is CASSPSDRGRNYGYTF. In nucleotides, the CDR3 is TGCGCCAGCAGCCCCTCAGACAGGGGCAGAAACTATGGCTACACCTTC.

This chain connects TRBV25-1 to TRBJ2-1; 11 nucleotides align to TRBD2. The germline V gene has CDR1 MGHDK and CDR2 SYGVNS. The trim removed 4 bases at V and 3 bases at J, leaving 2 bases unmatched. CDR3 length: 15 amino acids. This CDR3 is CASSVAGGHYNEQFF. DNA of the CDR3: TGTGCCAGCAGTGTAGCGGGGGGGCACTACAATGAGCAGTTCTTC.

The chain employs TRBV12-3 or TRBV12-4 and TRBJ2-1; D remains unclear. V lost 5 bases and J lost 1, with 6 bases in between. The CDR3 length is 13 residues. CDR3 in amino acids: CASSQTSYNEQFF. CDR3 nucleotides: TGTGCCAGCAGTCAGACTTCCTACAATGAGCAGTTCTTC.

The chain uses TRBV11-2 and TRBJ2-1; 9 nucleotides line up with TRBD2. This CDR3 spans 16 amino acids. After removal of 2 bases from V and 6 bases from J, the junction contained 8 bases not matched to a gene. From germline, CDR1 is SGHAT and CDR2 FQNNGV. For the CDR3, the DNA is TGTGCCAGCAGCTTAATAACTGGACTAGCGCGCAATGAGCAGTTCTTC. Protein: CASSLITGLARNEQFF.

The chain employs TRBV19 and TRBJ1-3; D ambiguous. CDR1 and CDR2 (germline): LNHDA, SQIVND (reference sequence). Between the trimmed V and J ends, which lost 8 bases and 4 bases, there was a span of 12 bases. This CDR3 is built from 13 residues. The CDR3 DNA is TGTGCCAGTTCGCGGGGTGCCGGAAACACCATATATTTT. It codes for CASSRGAGNTIYF.

This chain connects TRBV29-1 to TRBJ2-5, with TRBD1 matching 11 bases. The CDR3 length is 17 residues. Germline values: CDR1 SQVTM, CDR2 ANQGSEA. The junction had 17 bases not matched to a gene; V was cut back by 6 bases and J by 5 bases. The CDR3 loop is CSVEPGTGGFGGETQYF. The CDR3 DNA follows: TGCAGCGTCGAACCGGGGACAGGGGGATTCGGAGGGGAGACCCAGTACTTC.

The CDR3 is CASSSLAGSFNEQFF. DNA for the CDR3: TGTGCCAGTAGTTCGCTAGCGGGGTCTTTCAATGAGCAGTTCTTC. The V and J genes are TRBV19 and TRBJ2-1; 9 nucleotides line up with TRBD2. Germline V gene sequence: CDR1 LNHDA, CDR2 SQIVND (reference sequence). The junction had 8 bases not matched to a gene; V was cut back by 5 bases and J by 6 bases. This CDR3 spans 15 amino acids. The variable domain in full, completed from reference TRBV19 and TRBJ2-1, reads DGGITQSPKYLFRKEGQNVTLSCEQNLNHDAMYWYRQDPGQGLRLIYYSQIVNDFQKGDIAEGYSVSREKKESFPLTVTSAQKNPTAFYLCASSSLAGSFNEQFFGPGTRLTVL.